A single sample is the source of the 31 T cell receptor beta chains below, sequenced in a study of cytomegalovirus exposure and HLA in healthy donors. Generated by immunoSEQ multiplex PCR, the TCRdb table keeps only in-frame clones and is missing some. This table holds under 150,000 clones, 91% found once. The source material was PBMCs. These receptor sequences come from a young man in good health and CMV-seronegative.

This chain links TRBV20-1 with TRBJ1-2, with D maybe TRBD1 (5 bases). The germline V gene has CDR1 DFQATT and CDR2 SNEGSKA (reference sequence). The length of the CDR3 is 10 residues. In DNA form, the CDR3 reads TGCTCTAACAGGTCTCATGGCTACACCTTC. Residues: CSNRSHGYTF.

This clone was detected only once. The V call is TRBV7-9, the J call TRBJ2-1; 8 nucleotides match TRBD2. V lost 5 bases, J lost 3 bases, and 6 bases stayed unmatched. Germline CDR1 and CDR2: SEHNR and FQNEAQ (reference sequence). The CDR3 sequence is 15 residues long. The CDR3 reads CASSRAGVDYNEQFF. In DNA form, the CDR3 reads TGTGCCAGCAGCCGAGCGGGAGTAGACTACAATGAGCAGTTCTTC.

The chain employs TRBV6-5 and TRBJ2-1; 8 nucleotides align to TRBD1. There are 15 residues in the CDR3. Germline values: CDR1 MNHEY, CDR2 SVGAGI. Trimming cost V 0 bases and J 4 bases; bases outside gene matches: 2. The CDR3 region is CASSYSRTGYNEQFF. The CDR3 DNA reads TGTGCCAGCAGTTACTCGAGGACAGGGTACAATGAGCAGTTCTTC.

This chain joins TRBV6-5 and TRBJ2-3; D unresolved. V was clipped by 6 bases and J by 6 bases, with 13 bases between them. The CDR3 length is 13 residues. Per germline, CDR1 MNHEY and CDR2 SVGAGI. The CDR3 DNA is TGTGCCAGCAGAGAGAACGTAGCTGATACGCAGTATTTT. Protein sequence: CASRENVADTQYF.

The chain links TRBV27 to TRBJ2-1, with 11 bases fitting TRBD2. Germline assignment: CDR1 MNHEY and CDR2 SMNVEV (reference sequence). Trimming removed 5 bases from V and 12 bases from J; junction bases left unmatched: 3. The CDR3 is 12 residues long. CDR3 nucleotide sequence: TGTGCCAGCAGTACCGGACTAGCGGGGCAGTTCTTC. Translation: CASSTGLAGQFF.

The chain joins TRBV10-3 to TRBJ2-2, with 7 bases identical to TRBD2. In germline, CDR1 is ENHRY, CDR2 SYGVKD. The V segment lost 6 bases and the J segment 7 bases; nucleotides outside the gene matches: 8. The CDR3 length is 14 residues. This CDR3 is CAISLTSLDGELFF. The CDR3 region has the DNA TGTGCCATCAGCTTGACTAGCTTGGACGGGGAGCTGTTTTTT.

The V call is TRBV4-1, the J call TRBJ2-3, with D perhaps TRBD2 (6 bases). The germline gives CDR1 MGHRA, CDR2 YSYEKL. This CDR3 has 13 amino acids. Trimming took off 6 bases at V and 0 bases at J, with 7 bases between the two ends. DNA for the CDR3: TGCGCCAGCAGGAGCGGGAGCACAGATACGCAGTATTTT. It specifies CASRSGSTDTQYF.

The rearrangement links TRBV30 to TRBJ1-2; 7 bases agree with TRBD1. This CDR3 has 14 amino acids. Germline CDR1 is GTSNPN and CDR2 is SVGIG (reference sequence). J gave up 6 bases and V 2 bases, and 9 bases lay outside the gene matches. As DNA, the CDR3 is TGTGCCTGGAGTTCCCAGGGGGGACCCAATGGCTACACCTTC. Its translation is CAWSSQGGPNGYTF.

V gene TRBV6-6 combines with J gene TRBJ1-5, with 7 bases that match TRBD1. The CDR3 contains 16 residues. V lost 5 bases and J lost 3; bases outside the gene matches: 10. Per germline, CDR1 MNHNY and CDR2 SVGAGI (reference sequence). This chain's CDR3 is CASSPWTGIDNQPQHF. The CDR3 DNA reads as TGTGCCAGCAGTCCATGGACAGGTATAGACAATCAGCCCCAGCATTTT.

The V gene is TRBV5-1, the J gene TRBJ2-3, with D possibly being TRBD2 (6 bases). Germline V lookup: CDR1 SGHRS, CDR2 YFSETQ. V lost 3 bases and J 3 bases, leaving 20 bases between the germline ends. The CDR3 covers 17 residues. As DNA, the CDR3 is TGCGCCAGCAGCTCCGACCTCGCCGGACTACGAACAGATACGCAGTATTTT. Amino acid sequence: CASSSDLAGLRTDTQYF.

The CDR3 DNA is TGTGCCAGCAGTGTCGGGGGGCTTAACACTGAAGCTTTCTTT. Protein: CASSVGGLNTEAFF. The chain recombines TRBV2 with TRBJ1-1; maybe TRBD1 (6 bases). The V gene's germline CDR1 is SNHLY and CDR2 FYNNEI. V lost 4 bases to trimming and J lost 2 bases, with 11 bases between them. The CDR3 runs 14 residues.

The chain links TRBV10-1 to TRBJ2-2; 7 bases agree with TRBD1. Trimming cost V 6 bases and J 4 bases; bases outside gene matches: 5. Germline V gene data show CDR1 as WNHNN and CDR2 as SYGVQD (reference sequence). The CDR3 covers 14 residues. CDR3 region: CASRRDSGTGELFF. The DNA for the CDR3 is TGCGCCAGCAGACGGGACAGCGGCACCGGGGAGCTGTTTTTT.

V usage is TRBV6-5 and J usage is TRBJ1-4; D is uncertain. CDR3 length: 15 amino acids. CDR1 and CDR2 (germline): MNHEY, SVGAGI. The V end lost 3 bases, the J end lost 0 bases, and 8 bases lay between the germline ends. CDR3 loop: CASSYGGTTNEKLFF. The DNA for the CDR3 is TGTGCCAGCAGTTATGGCGGGACAACTAATGAAAAACTGTTTTTT.

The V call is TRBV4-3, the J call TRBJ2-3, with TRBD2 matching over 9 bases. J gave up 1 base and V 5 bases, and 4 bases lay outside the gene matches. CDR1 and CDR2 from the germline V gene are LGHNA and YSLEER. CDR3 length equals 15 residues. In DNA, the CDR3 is TGCGCCAGCAGCTCGATAGCGGGGGGCACAGATACGCAGTATTTT. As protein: CASSSIAGGTDTQYF.

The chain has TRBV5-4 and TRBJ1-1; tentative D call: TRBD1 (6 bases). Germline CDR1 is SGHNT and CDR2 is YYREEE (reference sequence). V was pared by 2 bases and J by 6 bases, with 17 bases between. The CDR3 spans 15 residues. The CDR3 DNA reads TGTGCCAGCAGCTTACAACAGGGCGTTTGGGCTGAAGCTTTCTTT. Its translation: CASSLQQGVWAEAFF.

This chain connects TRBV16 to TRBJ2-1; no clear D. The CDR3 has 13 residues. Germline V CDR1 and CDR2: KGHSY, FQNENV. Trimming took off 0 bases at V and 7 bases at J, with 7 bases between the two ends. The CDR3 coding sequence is TGTGCCAGCAGCCAATCTAAACGGAATGAGCAGTTCTTC. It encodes CASSQSKRNEQFF.

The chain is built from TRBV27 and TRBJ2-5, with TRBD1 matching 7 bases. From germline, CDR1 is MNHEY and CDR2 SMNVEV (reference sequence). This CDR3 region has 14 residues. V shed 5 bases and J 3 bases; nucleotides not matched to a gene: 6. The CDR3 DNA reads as TGTGCCAGCAGTCATTGGGACAGAGAAGAGACCCAGTACTTC. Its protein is CASSHWDREETQYF.

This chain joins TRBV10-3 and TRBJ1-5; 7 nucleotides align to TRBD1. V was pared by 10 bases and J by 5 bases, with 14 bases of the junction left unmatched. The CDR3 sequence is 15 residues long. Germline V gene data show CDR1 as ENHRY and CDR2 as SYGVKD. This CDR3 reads CATNNQGEKDQPQHF. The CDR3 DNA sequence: TGTGCCACCAATAACCAGGGGGAAAAAGATCAGCCCCAGCATTTT.

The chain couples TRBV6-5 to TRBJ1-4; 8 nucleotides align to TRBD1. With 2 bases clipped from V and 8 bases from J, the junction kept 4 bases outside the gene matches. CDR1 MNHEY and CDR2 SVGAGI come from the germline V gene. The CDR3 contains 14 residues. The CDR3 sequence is CASSYSTGGEKLFF. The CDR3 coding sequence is TGTGCCAGCAGTTACAGTACAGGGGGGGAAAAACTGTTTTTT.

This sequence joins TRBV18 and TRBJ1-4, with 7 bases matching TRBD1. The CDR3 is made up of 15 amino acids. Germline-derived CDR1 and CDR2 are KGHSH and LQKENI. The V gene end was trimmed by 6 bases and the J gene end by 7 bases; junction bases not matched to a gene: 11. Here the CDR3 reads CASSSGQVGGEKLFF. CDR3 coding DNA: TGTGCCAGCTCGTCCGGACAGGTTGGAGGTGAAAAACTGTTTTTT.

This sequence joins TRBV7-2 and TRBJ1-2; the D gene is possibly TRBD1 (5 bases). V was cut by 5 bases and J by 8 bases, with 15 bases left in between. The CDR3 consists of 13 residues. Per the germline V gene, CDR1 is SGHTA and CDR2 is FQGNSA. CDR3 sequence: CASSPIRGEGYTF. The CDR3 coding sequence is TGTGCCAGCAGCCCAATAAGGGGTGAAGGCTACACCTTC. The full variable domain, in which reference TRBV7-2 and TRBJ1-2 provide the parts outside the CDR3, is GAGVSQSPSNKVTEKGKDVELRCDPISGHTALYWYRQSLGQGLEFLIYFQGNSAPDKSGLPSDRFSAERTGGSVSTLTIQRTQQEDSAVYLCASSPIRGEGYTFGSGTRLTVV.

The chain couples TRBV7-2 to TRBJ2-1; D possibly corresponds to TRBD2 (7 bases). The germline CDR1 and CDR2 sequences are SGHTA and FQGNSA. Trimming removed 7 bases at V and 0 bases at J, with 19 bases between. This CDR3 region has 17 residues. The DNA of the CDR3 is TGTGCCAGCACCACCCACAGGGACTATAGCTCCTACAATGAGCAGTTCTTC. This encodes CASTTHRDYSSYNEQFF.

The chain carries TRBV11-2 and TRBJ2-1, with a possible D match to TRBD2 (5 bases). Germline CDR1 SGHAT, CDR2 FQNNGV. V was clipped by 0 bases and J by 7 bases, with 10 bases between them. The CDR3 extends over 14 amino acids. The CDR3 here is CASSLDLDLNEQFF. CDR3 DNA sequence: TGTGCCAGCAGCTTAGATCTGGACTTGAATGAGCAGTTCTTC.

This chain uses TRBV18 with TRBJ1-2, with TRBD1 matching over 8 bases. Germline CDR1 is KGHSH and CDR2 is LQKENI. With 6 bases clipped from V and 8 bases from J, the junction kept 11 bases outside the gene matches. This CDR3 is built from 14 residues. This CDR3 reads CASSQQDRAEGYTF. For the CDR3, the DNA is TGTGCCAGCTCCCAGCAGGACAGGGCTGAAGGCTACACCTTC.

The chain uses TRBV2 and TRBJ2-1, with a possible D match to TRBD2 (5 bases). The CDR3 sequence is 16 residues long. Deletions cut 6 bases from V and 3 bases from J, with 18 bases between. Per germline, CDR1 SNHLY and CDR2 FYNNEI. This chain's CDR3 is CASRSGLDRVYNEQFF. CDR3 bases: TGTGCCAGCAGGAGCGGCCTGGATAGAGTCTACAATGAGCAGTTCTTC.

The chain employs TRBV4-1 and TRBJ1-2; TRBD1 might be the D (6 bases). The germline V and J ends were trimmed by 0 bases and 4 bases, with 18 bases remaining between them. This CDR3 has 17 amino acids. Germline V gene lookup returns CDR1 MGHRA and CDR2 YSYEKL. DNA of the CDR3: TGCGCCAGCAGCCAAGATGACGGGCTAGGGGGGGCCTATGGCTACACCTTC. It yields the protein CASSQDDGLGGAYGYTF.

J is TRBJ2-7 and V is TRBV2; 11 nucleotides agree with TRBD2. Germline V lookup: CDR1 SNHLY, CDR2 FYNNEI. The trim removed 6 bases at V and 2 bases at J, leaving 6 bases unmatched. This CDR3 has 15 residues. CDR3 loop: CASREGTSGAYEQYF. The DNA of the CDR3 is TGTGCCAGCAGAGAGGGGACTAGCGGTGCCTACGAGCAGTACTTC. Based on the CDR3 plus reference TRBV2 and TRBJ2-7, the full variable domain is EPEVTQTPSHQVTQMGQEVILRCVPISNHLYFYWYRQILGQKVEFLVSFYNNEISEKSEIFDDQFSVERPDGSNFTLKIRSTKLEDSAMYFCASREGTSGAYEQYFGPGTRLTVT.

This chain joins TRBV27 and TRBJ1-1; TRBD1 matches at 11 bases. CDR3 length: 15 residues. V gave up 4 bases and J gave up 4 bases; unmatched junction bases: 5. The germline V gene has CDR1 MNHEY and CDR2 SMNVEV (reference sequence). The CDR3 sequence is CASSSGTGGGTEAFF. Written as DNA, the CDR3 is TGTGCCAGCAGTTCCGGGACAGGGGGGGGCACTGAAGCTTTCTTT.

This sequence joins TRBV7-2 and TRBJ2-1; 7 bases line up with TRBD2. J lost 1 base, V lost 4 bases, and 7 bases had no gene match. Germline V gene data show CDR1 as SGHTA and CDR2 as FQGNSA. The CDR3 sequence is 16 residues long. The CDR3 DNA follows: TGTGCCAGCAGCTACCCGAGCGGGGCATCCTACAATGAGCAGTTCTTC. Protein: CASSYPSGASYNEQFF. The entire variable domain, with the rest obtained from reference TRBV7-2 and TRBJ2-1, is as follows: GAGVSQSPSNKVTEKGKDVELRCDPISGHTALYWYRQSLGQGLEFLIYFQGNSAPDKSGLPSDRFSAERTGGSVSTLTIQRTQQEDSAVYLCASSYPSGASYNEQFFGPGTRLTVL.

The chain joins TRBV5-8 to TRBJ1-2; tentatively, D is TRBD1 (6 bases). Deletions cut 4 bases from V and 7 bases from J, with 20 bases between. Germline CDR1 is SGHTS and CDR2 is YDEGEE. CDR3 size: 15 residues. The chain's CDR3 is CASSTPGQILPGYTF. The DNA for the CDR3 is TGTGCCAGCAGCACACCCGGACAGATTCTTCCTGGCTACACCTTC.

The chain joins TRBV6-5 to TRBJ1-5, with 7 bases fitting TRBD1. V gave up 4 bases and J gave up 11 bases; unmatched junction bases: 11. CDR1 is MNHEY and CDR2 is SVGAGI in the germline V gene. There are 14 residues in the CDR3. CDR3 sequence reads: CASSSSTGRKAQHF. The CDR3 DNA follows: TGTGCCAGCAGTTCGTCGACAGGGAGGAAGGCCCAGCATTTT.